This TCR beta chain was recovered during a study of OX40 agonist ivuxolimab in advanced cancers. Study details: Enrolled patients in dose escalation had cancers that were hepatocellular carcinoma, melanoma, renal cell or head and neck cancer.

Points from the study as a whole: The mean number of expanded clones was higher in CD8+ T cells than in CD4+. CD4+ and CD8+ T cells in blood underwent clonal expansion by week 6 at 0.1 to 3.0 mg/kg.

Germline lookup yields CDR1 SGHTA and CDR2 FQGTGA. V lost 6 bases to trimming and J lost 2 bases; unmatched junction nucleotides: 4. The CDR3 is made up of 15 amino acids. To note about this clone: The antigen remains unidentified.

The repertoire was sequenced with immunoSEQ multiplex PCR; TCRdb's copy has only in-frame clones and lacks some. The sample has fewer than 70,000 clones, approximately 87% seen once. The receptor was derived from an adult with an advanced solid tumor such as melanoma, head and neck, liver or kidney cancer. The J gene is TRBJ2-3, the V gene TRBV7-3; 11 bases line up with TRBD1. The sample consisted of CD4+ or CD8+ T cells sorted from blood, taken in a trial of the OX40 agonist ivuxolimab. The CDR3 loop reads CASRGTGGPTDTQYF. The CDR3 DNA follows: TGTGCCAGCAGGGGGACAGGGGGACCCACAGATACGCAGTATTTT. The variable domain in full, completed from reference TRBV7-3 and TRBJ2-3, reads GAGVSQTPSNKVTEKGKYVELRCDPISGHTALYWYRQSLGQGPEFLIYFQGTGAADDSGLPNDRFFAVRPEGSVSTLKIQRTERGDSAVYLCASRGTGGPTDTQYFGPGTRLTVL.